The next 2 T cell receptor beta chains were all read from a single sample in a study of blood T cell repertoires in COVID-19. Using immunoSEQ multiplex PCR, the repertoire was profiled, and TCRdb retains in-frame clones only, with some absent. The sample includes more than 300,000 clones, about 90% of them seen just once. The sequenced sample was peripheral blood. These TCRs come from a woman under 30 who had recovered from COVID-19.

The chain couples TRBV30 to TRBJ1-2; 10 bases are shared with TRBD1. This CDR3 is 14 amino acids long. V was pared by 3 bases and J by 8 bases, with 9 bases of the junction left unmatched. Germline V CDR1 and CDR2: GTSNPN, SVGIG (reference sequence). The CDR3 coding sequence is TGTGCCTGGAGCCGGGACAGGGGCATTGGGGGCTACACCTTC. It yields the protein CAWSRDRGIGGYTF.

The CDR3 nucleotides are TGCAGTGCTAGTCTAACCAGAGGCAATGAGCAGTTCTTC. Translation: CSASLTRGNEQFF. The chain uses TRBV20-1 and TRBJ2-1; the D is unclear. V was clipped by 3 bases and J by 6 bases, with 12 bases between them. CDR1 and CDR2 (germline): DFQATT, SNEGSKA (reference sequence). CDR3 length: 13 residues.